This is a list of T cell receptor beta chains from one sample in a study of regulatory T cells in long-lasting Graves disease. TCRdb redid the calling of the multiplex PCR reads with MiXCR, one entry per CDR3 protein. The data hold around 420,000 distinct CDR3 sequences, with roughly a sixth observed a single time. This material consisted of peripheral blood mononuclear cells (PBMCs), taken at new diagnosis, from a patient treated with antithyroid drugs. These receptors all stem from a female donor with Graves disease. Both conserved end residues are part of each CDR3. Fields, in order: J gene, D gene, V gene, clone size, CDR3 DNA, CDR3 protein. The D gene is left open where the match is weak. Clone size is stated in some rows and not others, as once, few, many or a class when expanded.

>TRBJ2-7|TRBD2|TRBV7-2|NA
TGTGCCAGCAGCAGGACTAGCGGGGATCCCAACGAGCAGTACTTC
CASSRTSGDPNEQYF
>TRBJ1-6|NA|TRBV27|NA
TGTGCCAGCAGTTCAAACGGATGGAGGCGGGATTCACCCCTCCACTTT
CASSSNGWRRDSPLHF
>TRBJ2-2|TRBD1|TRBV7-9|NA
TGTGCCAGCAGCGCTACAGGGGGCCACACCGGGGAGCTGTTTTTT
CASSATGGHTGELFF
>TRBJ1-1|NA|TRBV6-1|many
TGTGCCAGCAGTGAAGCTCTGGGGATCACTGAAGCTTTCTTT
CASSEALGITEAFF
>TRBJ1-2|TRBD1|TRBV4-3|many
TGCGCCAGCAGCCAAGATGGGACAGGGGATAACTATGGCTACACCTTC
CASSQDGTGDNYGYTF
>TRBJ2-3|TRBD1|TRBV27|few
TGTGCCAGCAGCATAGACAGGGGAGGAACAGATACGCAGTATTTT
CASSIDRGGTDTQYF
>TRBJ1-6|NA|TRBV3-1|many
TGTGCCAGCAGCCCCTCAGATAATTCACCCCTCCACTTT
CASSPSDNSPLHF
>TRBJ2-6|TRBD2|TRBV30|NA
TGTGCCTGGAGGGGGGAGGGGATGAGCTCTGGGGCCAACGTCCTGACTTTC
CAWRGEGMSSGANVLTF
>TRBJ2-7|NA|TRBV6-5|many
TGTGCCAGCAGTTCACTGCAGGGGCTCCACTACGAGCAGTACTTC
CASSSLQGLHYEQYF
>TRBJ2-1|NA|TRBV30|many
TGTGCCTGGAGTACCGTACGGGAGCAGTTCTTC
CAWSTVREQFF
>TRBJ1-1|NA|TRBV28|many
TGTGCCAGCAGGAGCACGGGGGACACTGAAGCTTTCTTT
CASRSTGDTEAFF
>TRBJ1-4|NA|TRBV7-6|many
TGTGCCAGCAGCCTTACCGGCAAAGGGGAAAAACTGTTTTTT
CASSLTGKGEKLFF
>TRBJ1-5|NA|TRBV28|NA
TGTGCCAGCAGTGAGTCGGGTGAGGGTCAGCCCCAGCATTTT
CASSESGEGQPQHF
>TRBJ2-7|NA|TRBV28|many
TGTGCCAGCAGCCGGGCGGCGGGGACCACCTACGAGCAGTACTTC
CASSRAAGTTYEQYF
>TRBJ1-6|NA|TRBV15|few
TGTGCCACCAGCAGAGGGGGGGATTCACCCCTCCACTTT
CATSRGGDSPLHF
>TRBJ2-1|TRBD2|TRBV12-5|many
TGTGCTAGTGGTTCGCTTTCCGGGACTAGCCAGTTCTTC
CASGSLSGTSQFF
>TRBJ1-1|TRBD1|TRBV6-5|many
TGTGCCAGCAGATACGGGACAGATTCTGAAGCTTTCTTT
CASRYGTDSEAFF
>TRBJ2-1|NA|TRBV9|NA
TGTGCCAGCAGCGCCCCCTGGGATAGGAATGAGCAGTTCTTC
CASSAPWDRNEQFF
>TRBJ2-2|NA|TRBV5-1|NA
TGCGCCAGCAGCTTGGCCCCGGGACCCGGCACCGGGGAGCTGTTTTTT
CASSLAPGPGTGELFF
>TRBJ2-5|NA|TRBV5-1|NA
TGCGCCAGCAGCTTGAGTAAAGGGACGTCGTGGGAGACCCAGTACTTC
CASSLSKGTSWETQYF
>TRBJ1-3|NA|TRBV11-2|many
TGTGCCAGCAGCTTAGTCCGCCAGGGGAACACCATATATTTT
CASSLVRQGNTIYF
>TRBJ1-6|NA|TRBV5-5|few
TGTGCCAGCAGCAGGGTGGGGGGCAATTCACCCCTCCACTTT
CASSRVGGNSPLHF
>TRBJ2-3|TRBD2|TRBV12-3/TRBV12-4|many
TGTGCCAGCAGAGGGAGGGAGGCCGCGCAGTATTTT
CASRGREAAQYF
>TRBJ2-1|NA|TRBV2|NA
TGTGCCGTCAATCGGGGGGCCACCTACAATGAGCAGTTCTTC
CAVNRGATYNEQFF
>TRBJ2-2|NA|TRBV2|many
TGTGCCAGCCGGGCGGGGATATACACCGGGGAGCTGTTTTTT
CASRAGIYTGELFF
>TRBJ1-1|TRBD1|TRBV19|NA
TGTGCCAGTAGTATCACAGGGGCGCTAGGTTCTGAAGCTTTCTTT
CASSITGALGSEAFF
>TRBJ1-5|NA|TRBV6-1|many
TGTGCCCTCCCGCCAGGACGTGGGACTATGTTGAGCAATCAGCCCCAGCATTTT
CALPPGRGTMLSNQPQHF
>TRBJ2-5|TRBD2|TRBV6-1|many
TGTGCCAGCAGTGAAGGACTAGCGGGGGCCCAGTACTTC
CASSEGLAGAQYF
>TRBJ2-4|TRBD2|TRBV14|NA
TGTGCCAGCAGCCAAGGTCCCGGCGGGGGCAAAAACATTCAGTACTTC
CASSQGPGGGKNIQYF
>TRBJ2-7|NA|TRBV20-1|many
TGCAGTGCTTCAGGGCCTGCTTTTGTTCTCGAGCAGTACTTC
CSASGPAFVLEQYF
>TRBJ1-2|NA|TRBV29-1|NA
TGCAGCGTTGGGGGGACGGAGTATAACTATGGCTACACCTTC
CSVGGTEYNYGYTF
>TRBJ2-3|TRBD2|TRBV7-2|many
TGTGCCAGCAGCTTAGCTGCACTAGCGGGCAACACAGATACGCAGTATTTT
CASSLAALAGNTDTQYF
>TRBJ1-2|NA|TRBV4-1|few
TGCGCCAGCAGCCAAGTCAGGGGTGATGGCTACACCTTC
CASSQVRGDGYTF
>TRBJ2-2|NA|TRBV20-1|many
TGCAGTGCTAAGCCCAGGTCCTACACCGGGGAGCTGTTTTTT
CSAKPRSYTGELFF
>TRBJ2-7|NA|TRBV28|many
TGTGCCAGCTATGGATACACAAGCTACGAGCAGTACTTC
CASYGYTSYEQYF
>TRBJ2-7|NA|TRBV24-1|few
TGTGCCACCATTTCCGAGCAGTACTTC
CATISEQYF
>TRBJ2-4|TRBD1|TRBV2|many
TGTGCCAGCAGTGGACAGGGAAACATTCAGTACTTC
CASSGQGNIQYF
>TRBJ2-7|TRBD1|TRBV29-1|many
TGCAGCGTTGAAGATCCCTATAGCGCCCCGGACAGGCTCGGCGAGCAGTACTTC
CSVEDPYSAPDRLGEQYF
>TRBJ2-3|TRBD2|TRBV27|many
TGTGCCAGCAGTTCCAATCTAGCGGGAGGGCATGCTAGCACAGATACGCAGTATTTT
CASSSNLAGGHASTDTQYF
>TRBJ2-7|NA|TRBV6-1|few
TGTGCCGGCAGCCCACTCAGCGAGGGCTACGAGCAGTACTTC
CAGSPLSEGYEQYF
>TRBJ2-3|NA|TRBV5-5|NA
TGTGCCAGCAGCGGCCGACAGGTGACGGTAGATACGCAGTATTTT
CASSGRQVTVDTQYF
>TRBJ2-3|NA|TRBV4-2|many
TGTGCCAGCGCCCCTAGCGGCACAGATACGCAGTATTTT
CASAPSGTDTQYF
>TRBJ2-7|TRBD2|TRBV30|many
TGTGCCTGGAGTGTCGGAACTAGCGGGGACGAGCAGTACTTC
CAWSVGTSGDEQYF
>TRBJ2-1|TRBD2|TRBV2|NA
TGTGCCAGCATAAACCTAGCGGGGGACCCGGTTGAGCAGTTCTTC
CASINLAGDPVEQFF
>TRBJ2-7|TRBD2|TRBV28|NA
TGTGCCAGCAGCAGGCAGGCTAGCGGGGGGGTGGCCTACGAGCAGTACTTC
CASSRQASGGVAYEQYF
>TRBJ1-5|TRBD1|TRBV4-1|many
TGCGCCAGCAGCCAAGGACAGGGGAGCAATCAGCCCCAGCATTTT
CASSQGQGSNQPQHF
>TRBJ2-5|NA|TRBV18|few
TGTGCCAGCTCACCACCCTCACGGGGACGTGAGACCCAGTACTTC
CASSPPSRGRETQYF
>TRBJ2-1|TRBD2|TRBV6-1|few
TGTGCCAGCAGTGGGGGACTAGCCCATGAGCAGTTCTTC
CASSGGLAHEQFF
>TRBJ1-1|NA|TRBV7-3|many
TGTGCCAGCAGCTCCAGTGGGACAACGGCTTTCTTT
CASSSSGTTAFF
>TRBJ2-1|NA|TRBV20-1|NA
TGCAGTGCCCCCCTCAGGCTGGGCTACGAGCAGTTCTTC
CSAPLRLGYEQFF
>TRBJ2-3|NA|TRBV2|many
TGTGCCAGCAGCTACATTGCCCGTCGCACAGATACGCAGTATTTT
CASSYIARRTDTQYF
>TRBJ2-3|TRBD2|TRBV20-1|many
TGCAGTGCTAGAGTTTGGGGGGGAGTCACAGATACGCAGTATTTT
CSARVWGGVTDTQYF
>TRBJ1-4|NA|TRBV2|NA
TGTGCCAGCAGGAGGGTTAATGAAAAACTGTTTTTT
CASRRVNEKLFF
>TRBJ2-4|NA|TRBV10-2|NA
TGCGCCAGCGGGCCGGGCCGAGCCAAAAACATTCAGTACTTC
CASGPGRAKNIQYF
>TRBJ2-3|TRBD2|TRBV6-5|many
TGTGCCAGCAGTTCGGGACTAGCTAGGAGGACACTCAGCACAGATACGCAGTATTTT
CASSSGLARRTLSTDTQYF
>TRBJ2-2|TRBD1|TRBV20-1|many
TGCAGTGCTAGTTTCCAGGGGGTGGTCACCGGGGAGCTGTTTTTT
CSASFQGVVTGELFF
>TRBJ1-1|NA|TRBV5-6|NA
TGTGCCAGCAGCTTGGGAACAGGGTGGAACACTGAAGCTTTCTTT
CASSLGTGWNTEAFF